Each of the 7 T cell receptor beta chains below was sequenced from the same sample in a study of identical twins. TCRdb analysed the 5' RACE reads with MiXCR anew, one entry per CDR3 protein. The repertoire holds roughly 220,000 distinct CDR3 sequences, with over 5% as singletons. The sample also formed part of further work on T cells expressing NK-cell markers.

The sample consisted of CD8+ T cells sorted from blood. The source of these receptors is a woman between 18 and 30 years old in good health.

This clonotype occurred many times. The chain combines TRBV4-3 with TRBJ2-7; tentatively, D is TRBD1 (6 bases). The CDR3 totals 16 residues. V lost 0 bases to trimming and J lost 3 bases, with 15 bases between them. Germline V gene data show CDR1 as LGHNA and CDR2 as YSLEER. The CDR3 DNA sequence: TGCGCCAGCAGCCAAGATTGGTCAGGGGTAGACTACGAGCAGTACTTC. Translation gives CASSQDWSGVDYEQYF.

This rearrangement joins TRBV20-1 to TRBJ2-1, with TRBD2 identical over 8 bases. This CDR3 has 16 amino acids. Germline V gene lookup returns CDR1 DFQATT and CDR2 SNEGSKA (reference sequence). J lost 1 base, V lost 4 bases, and 9 bases had no gene match. CDR3: CSATLGPSGSYNEQFF. CDR3 in DNA: TGCAGTGCTACACTCGGTCCTAGCGGGTCCTACAATGAGCAGTTCTTC.

This clonotype showed up just once. The J gene is TRBJ2-3, the V gene TRBV5-4; possibly TRBD1 or TRBD2 for D (5 bases each). There are 13 residues in the CDR3. The V and J ends lost 9 bases and 5 bases respectively, with 16 bases between them. CDR1 and CDR2 (germline): SGHNT, YYREEE (reference sequence). Here the CDR3 DNA reads TGTGCCATCCAACTTAGGGACGGAGATACGCAGTATTTT. Amino acids: CAIQLRDGDTQYF.

The chain combines TRBV5-1 with TRBJ2-1; 9 bases map to TRBD2. Trimming cost V 4 bases and J 3 bases; bases outside gene matches: 8. The CDR3 covers 16 residues. CDR1 is SGHRS and CDR2 is YFSETQ in the germline V gene. The CDR3, as DNA: TGCGCCAGCAGCCCAAGACTAGCGGACAACTACAATGAGCAGTTCTTC. It encodes CASSPRLADNYNEQFF.

The rearrangement links TRBV19 to TRBJ2-1, with TRBD2 matching over 7 bases. This CDR3 is built from 15 residues. Unmatched junction bases numbered 3, after V lost 2 bases and J lost 2 bases. CDR1 and CDR2 (germline): LNHDA, SQIVND (reference sequence). CDR3 in DNA: TGTGCCAGTAGTATAAGTCTAGCGGCCTACAATGAGCAGTTCTTC. Translating it yields CASSISLAAYNEQFF.

The chain links TRBV14 to TRBJ2-5, with D possibly TRBD1 on 5 matching bases. Germline lookup yields CDR1 SGHDN and CDR2 FVKESK. V dropped 1 base and J dropped 1 base, with 16 bases sitting between them. The CDR3 loop spans 17 amino acids. CDR3 loop: CASSQVGAYKIQETQYF. DNA for the CDR3: TGTGCCAGCAGCCAAGTTGGGGCCTACAAAATCCAAGAGACCCAGTACTTC.

This clonotype was observed a handful of times. One end of the junction is discordant with germline, which a read error may explain. This chain connects TRBV2 to TRBJ1-4; TRBD1 might be the D (6 bases). Per germline, CDR1 SNHLY and CDR2 FYNNEI. CDR3 length: 13 amino acids. The chain's CDR3 is CAGRGGNDEKLFF. The CDR3 DNA reads TGTGCCGGCAGGGGAGGGAATGATGAAAAACTGTTTTTT.